This is a list of T cell receptor beta chains from one sample in a study of blood T cell repertoires in COVID-19. Only in-frame clones appear in the TCRdb table, and some are missing; sequencing was by immunoSEQ multiplex PCR. The table has under 300,000 clones, 87% seen once. Sequencing used PBMCs or T cells enriched from blood (not recorded which). These receptors were collected from a woman aged 25-40 years with acute COVID-19. CDR3s include the opening cysteine and the closing phenylalanine or tryptophan. The D gene is left open where the match is weak. Clone size, where shown, is once, few, many, or a class for clones that have expanded.

abundance: once; d_gene: TRBD1; v_gene: TRBV6-2/TRBV6-3; j_gene: TRBJ1-2; CDR3nt: TGTGCCAGCAGTCCCTCCCGACAGGGATATGGCGGCTACACCTTC; CDR3aa: CASSPSRQGYGGYTF
abundance: -; d_gene: TRBD1; v_gene: TRBV18; j_gene: TRBJ1-1; CDR3nt: TGTGCCAGCTCACCGACGGACAGGGAGGGTGAAGCTTTCTTT; CDR3aa: CASSPTDREGEAFF
abundance: -; d_gene: TRBD2; v_gene: TRBV28; j_gene: TRBJ2-1; CDR3nt: TGTGCCAGCAGCCCCGGGACTAGCGGGAACAATGAGCAGTTCTTC; CDR3aa: CASSPGTSGNNEQFF
abundance: -; d_gene: -; v_gene: TRBV6-5; j_gene: TRBJ1-5; CDR3nt: TGTGCCACCCACGAGACAGCTGGGAGCAATCAGCCCCAGCATTTT; CDR3aa: CATHETAGSNQPQHF
abundance: few; d_gene: -; v_gene: TRBV19; j_gene: TRBJ2-1; CDR3nt: TGTGCCAGTAGTACCATGACAGCCTACAATGAGCAGTTCTTC; CDR3aa: CASSTMTAYNEQFF
abundance: -; d_gene: -; v_gene: TRBV5-1; j_gene: TRBJ1-1; CDR3nt: TGCGCCAGCAGCTCCCAGCCGGCGGGGAACACTGAAGCTTTCTTT; CDR3aa: CASSSQPAGNTEAFF
abundance: few; d_gene: -; v_gene: TRBV30; j_gene: TRBJ1-5; CDR3nt: TGTGCCTGGAGCATCGTGGGGCGAAATCAGCCCCAGCATTTT; CDR3aa: CAWSIVGRNQPQHF
abundance: -; d_gene: -; v_gene: TRBV28; j_gene: TRBJ1-3; CDR3nt: TGTGCCAGCAGTTTACTTGGAAACACCATATATTTT; CDR3aa: CASSLLGNTIYF
abundance: -; d_gene: -; v_gene: TRBV19; j_gene: TRBJ1-4; CDR3nt: TGTGCCAGTAGCCTGGAGGGGGAAAAACTGTTTTTT; CDR3aa: CASSLEGEKLFF
abundance: -; d_gene: -; v_gene: TRBV15; j_gene: TRBJ1-2; CDR3nt: TGTGCCACCAGCAGATCCAGGGGATTCAACTATGGCTACACCTTC; CDR3aa: CATSRSRGFNYGYTF
abundance: once; d_gene: -; v_gene: TRBV6-5; j_gene: TRBJ1-5; CDR3nt: TGTGCCAGCAGGATTGAGCAGGGAAGCAATCAGCCCCAGCATTTT; CDR3aa: CASRIEQGSNQPQHF
abundance: -; d_gene: -; v_gene: TRBV5-1; j_gene: TRBJ2-7; CDR3nt: TGCGCCAGCAGCTTGGGGCAGGGAAGTTACGAGCAGTACTTC; CDR3aa: CASSLGQGSYEQYF
abundance: -; d_gene: TRBD2; v_gene: TRBV27; j_gene: TRBJ2-7; CDR3nt: TGTGCCAGCAGTTTATTTTTGGCGGGGGTAGGGCCAGGCGAGCAGTACTTC; CDR3aa: CASSLFLAGVGPGEQYF
abundance: -; d_gene: -; v_gene: TRBV20-1; j_gene: TRBJ2-7; CDR3nt: TGCAGTGCACCCAGGGGTTACGAGCAGTACTTC; CDR3aa: CSAPRGYEQYF
abundance: -; d_gene: -; v_gene: TRBV6-2/TRBV6-3; j_gene: TRBJ2-1; CDR3nt: TGTGCCAGCGGCCACCGGGAAACGGGAGATAATGAGCAGTTCTTC; CDR3aa: CASGHRETGDNEQFF
abundance: -; d_gene: TRBD1; v_gene: TRBV28; j_gene: TRBJ2-7; CDR3nt: TGTGCCAGCAGTCCACTCACTCCGGGACAGGGGCGACTACTCTCCTACGAGCAGTACTTC; CDR3aa: CASSPLTPGQGRLLSYEQYF
abundance: -; d_gene: -; v_gene: TRBV7-9; j_gene: TRBJ1-6; CDR3nt: TGTGCCAGCAGCCGAACTGGGGACTTGACTTCACCCCTCCACTTT; CDR3aa: CASSRTGDLTSPLHF
abundance: -; d_gene: TRBD2; v_gene: TRBV28; j_gene: TRBJ2-3; CDR3nt: TGTGCCAGCAGTTTATATCGGCTAGCGGGGGGCACAGATACGCAGTATTTT; CDR3aa: CASSLYRLAGGTDTQYF
abundance: -; d_gene: TRBD2; v_gene: TRBV4-1; j_gene: TRBJ2-7; CDR3nt: TGCGCCAGCAGCCAAGTTCCAGCGGGGGGCCGCTACGAGCAGTACTTC; CDR3aa: CASSQVPAGGRYEQYF
abundance: -; d_gene: TRBD2; v_gene: TRBV7-3; j_gene: TRBJ2-5; CDR3nt: TGTGCCAGCAGCTTAACTCAACTAGCGGGATCAGAGACCCAGTACTTC; CDR3aa: CASSLTQLAGSETQYF
abundance: -; d_gene: TRBD1; v_gene: TRBV27; j_gene: TRBJ1-2; CDR3nt: TGTGCCAGCAGTTCGACAGGGACCCCTAGGTATGGCTACACCTTC; CDR3aa: CASSSTGTPRYGYTF
abundance: -; d_gene: -; v_gene: TRBV5-1; j_gene: TRBJ1-5; CDR3nt: TGCGCCAGACCACGACAGTGTAACAATCAGCCCCAGCATTTT; CDR3aa: CARPRQCNNQPQHF
abundance: -; d_gene: TRBD1; v_gene: TRBV5-1; j_gene: TRBJ1-4; CDR3nt: TGCGCCAGCAGCTTGGTTCAGACAGGGCTTGCAACTAATGAAAAACTGTTTTTT; CDR3aa: CASSLVQTGLATNEKLFF
abundance: -; d_gene: -; v_gene: TRBV18; j_gene: TRBJ1-6; CDR3nt: TGTGCCAGCTCACCACGTCTCCGGGGGGATCTAGCCCTCCACTTT; CDR3aa: CASSPRLRGDLALHF
abundance: -; d_gene: -; v_gene: TRBV5-8; j_gene: TRBJ1-2; CDR3nt: TGTGCCAGCAGCCCTGGGGGGATGAGCTATGGCTACACCTTC; CDR3aa: CASSPGGMSYGYTF
abundance: -; d_gene: -; v_gene: TRBV7-8; j_gene: TRBJ2-1; CDR3nt: TGTGCCAGCAGAAAGCAGGGGATCGGCTCCTACAATGAGCAGTTCTTC; CDR3aa: CASRKQGIGSYNEQFF
abundance: once; d_gene: -; v_gene: TRBV5-6; j_gene: TRBJ2-5; CDR3nt: TGTGCCAGCAGCTATTCACCCGGGAACAGAGAGACCCAGTACTTC; CDR3aa: CASSYSPGNRETQYF
abundance: -; d_gene: TRBD1; v_gene: TRBV5-1; j_gene: TRBJ2-7; CDR3nt: TGCGCCAGCAGAAGGGACAGCCCATACGAGCAGTACTTC; CDR3aa: CASRRDSPYEQYF
abundance: -; d_gene: -; v_gene: TRBV28; j_gene: TRBJ2-1; CDR3nt: TGTGCCAGCAGCCCCACCCTGCTAGAGGGTTACAATGAGCAGTTCTTC; CDR3aa: CASSPTLLEGYNEQFF
abundance: -; d_gene: TRBD1; v_gene: TRBV5-1; j_gene: TRBJ2-7; CDR3nt: TGCGCCAGCAGCTCTAGGGACAGGGCGTACGAGCAGTACTTC; CDR3aa: CASSSRDRAYEQYF
abundance: -; d_gene: TRBD1; v_gene: TRBV18; j_gene: TRBJ1-6; CDR3nt: TGTGCCAGCTCACCGTCGGACAGGGGGTATAATTCACCCCTCCACTTT; CDR3aa: CASSPSDRGYNSPLHF
abundance: few; d_gene: -; v_gene: TRBV28; j_gene: TRBJ1-2; CDR3nt: TGTGCCAGCAGTTTAGTCCGGGTTAGCTCTTATGGCTACACCTTC; CDR3aa: CASSLVRVSSYGYTF
abundance: -; d_gene: TRBD2; v_gene: TRBV11-3; j_gene: TRBJ2-1; CDR3nt: TGTGCCAGCAGCTTTGACGGGGCTAGCGGGGACTACAATGAGCAGTTCTTC; CDR3aa: CASSFDGASGDYNEQFF
abundance: -; d_gene: -; v_gene: TRBV7-9; j_gene: TRBJ2-7; CDR3nt: TGTGCCAGCAGCACATACTACGAGCAGTACTTC; CDR3aa: CASSTYYEQYF
abundance: -; d_gene: TRBD2; v_gene: TRBV6-1; j_gene: TRBJ2-7; CDR3nt: TGTGCCAGCAGTGACGGACTAGCGGGAGTTTACGAGCAGTACTTC; CDR3aa: CASSDGLAGVYEQYF
abundance: -; d_gene: TRBD2; v_gene: TRBV9; j_gene: TRBJ2-7; CDR3nt: TGTGCCAGCAGCCTACTGGGACTAGCGGGAGACGAGCAGTACTTC; CDR3aa: CASSLLGLAGDEQYF
abundance: -; d_gene: TRBD2; v_gene: TRBV28; j_gene: TRBJ2-2; CDR3nt: TGTGCCAGCATGGGGGAGGGATGGAGCGGGGAGCTGTTTTTT; CDR3aa: CASMGEGWSGELFF
abundance: -; d_gene: TRBD1; v_gene: TRBV19; j_gene: TRBJ1-5; CDR3nt: TGTGCCAGTAGTCGCTCCGGGACAGGAGATCAGCCCCAGCATTTT; CDR3aa: CASSRSGTGDQPQHF
abundance: -; d_gene: TRBD1; v_gene: TRBV29-1; j_gene: TRBJ2-7; CDR3nt: TGCAGCGTTAAAGAACCGGGACAGACCTACGAGCAGTACTTC; CDR3aa: CSVKEPGQTYEQYF
abundance: -; d_gene: -; v_gene: TRBV11-2; j_gene: TRBJ1-6; CDR3nt: TGTGCCAGCAGCTTAGGAGGACAGCGAGGGTATAATTCACCCCTCCACTTT; CDR3aa: CASSLGGQRGYNSPLHF